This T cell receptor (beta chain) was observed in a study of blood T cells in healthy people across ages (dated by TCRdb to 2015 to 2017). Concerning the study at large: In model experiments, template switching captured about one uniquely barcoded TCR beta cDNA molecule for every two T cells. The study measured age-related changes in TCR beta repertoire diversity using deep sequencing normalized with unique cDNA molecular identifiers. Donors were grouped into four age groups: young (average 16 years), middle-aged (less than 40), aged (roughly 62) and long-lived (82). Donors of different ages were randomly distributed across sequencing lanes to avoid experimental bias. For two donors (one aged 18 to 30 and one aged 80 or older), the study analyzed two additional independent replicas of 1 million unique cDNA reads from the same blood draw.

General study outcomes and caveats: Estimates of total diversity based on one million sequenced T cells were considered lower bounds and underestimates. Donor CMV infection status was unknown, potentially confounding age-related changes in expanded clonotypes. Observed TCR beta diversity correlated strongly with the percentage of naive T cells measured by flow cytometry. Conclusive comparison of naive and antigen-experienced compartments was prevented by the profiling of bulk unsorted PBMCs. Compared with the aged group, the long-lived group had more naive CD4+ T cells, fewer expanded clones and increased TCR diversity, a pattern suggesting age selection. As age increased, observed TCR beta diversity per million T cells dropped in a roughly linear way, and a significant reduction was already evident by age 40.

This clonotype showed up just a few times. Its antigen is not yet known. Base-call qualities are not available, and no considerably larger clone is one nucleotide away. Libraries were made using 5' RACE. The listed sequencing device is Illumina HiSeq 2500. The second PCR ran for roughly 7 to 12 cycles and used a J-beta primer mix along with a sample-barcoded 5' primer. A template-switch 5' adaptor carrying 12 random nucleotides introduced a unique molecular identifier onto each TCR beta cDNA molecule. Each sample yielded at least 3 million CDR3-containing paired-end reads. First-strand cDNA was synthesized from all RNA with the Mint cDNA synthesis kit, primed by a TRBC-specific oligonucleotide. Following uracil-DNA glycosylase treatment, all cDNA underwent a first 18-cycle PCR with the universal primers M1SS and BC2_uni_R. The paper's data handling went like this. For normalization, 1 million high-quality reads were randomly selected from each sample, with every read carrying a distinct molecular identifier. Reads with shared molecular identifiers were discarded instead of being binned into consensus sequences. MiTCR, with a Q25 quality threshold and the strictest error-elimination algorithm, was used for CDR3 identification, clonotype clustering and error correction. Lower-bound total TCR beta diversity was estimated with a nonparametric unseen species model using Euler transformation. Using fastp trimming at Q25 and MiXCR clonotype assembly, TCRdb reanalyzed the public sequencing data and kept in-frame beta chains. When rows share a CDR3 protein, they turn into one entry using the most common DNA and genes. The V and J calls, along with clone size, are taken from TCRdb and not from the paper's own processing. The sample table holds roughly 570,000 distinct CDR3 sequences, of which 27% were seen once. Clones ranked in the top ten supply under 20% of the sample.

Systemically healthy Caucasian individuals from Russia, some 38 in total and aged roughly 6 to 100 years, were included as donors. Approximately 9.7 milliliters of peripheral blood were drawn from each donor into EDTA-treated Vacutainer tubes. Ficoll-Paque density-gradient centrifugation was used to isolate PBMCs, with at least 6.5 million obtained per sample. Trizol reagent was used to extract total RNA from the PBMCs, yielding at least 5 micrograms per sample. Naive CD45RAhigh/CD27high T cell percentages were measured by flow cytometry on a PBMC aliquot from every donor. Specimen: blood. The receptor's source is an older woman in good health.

The CDR3: CASSSRGPLETQYF. The DNA sequence is given as TGTGCCAGCAGCTCCAGGGGCCCGCTAGAGACCCAGTACTTC. The chain couples TRBV5-6 to TRBJ2-5, with TRBD1 tentatively as D gene (6 bases match). Trimming at the junction amounts to 3 bases on V and 4 bases on J, and the germline ends lie 13 bases apart. The CDR3 sequence holds 14 residues, the cysteine and phenylalanine included. Just the 42-base CDR3 DNA is kept, in frame starting at base 1. Taken from the germline V gene, the CDR1 and CDR2 loops are SGHDT and YYEEEE.